A selection of T cell receptor beta chains follows, all from one sample in a study of early T cells in non-severe SARS-CoV-2 infection. TCRdb analysed the 5' RACE reads with MiXCR anew, one entry per CDR3 protein. The sample shows 60,000 to 75,000 distinct CDR3 sequences, 12% of them seen only once. Sequencing used whole blood. Receptors originate from an adult who was a healthcare worker with PCR-confirmed SARS-CoV-2 infection or an uninfected control (not recorded which). CDR3s include the opening cysteine and the closing phenylalanine or tryptophan.

j_call v_call cdr3_aa
TRBJ1-6 TRBV6-2/TRBV6-3 CASSYSRRRYNSPLHF
TRBJ1-5 TRBV18 CASRTGTGEQPQHF
TRBJ2-3 TRBV6-5 CASSQRRAGTDTQYF
TRBJ1-1 TRBV11-2 CASSLDGLNTEAFF
TRBJ1-5 TRBV6-2/TRBV6-3 CASSYTGFNQPQHF
TRBJ2-7 TRBV11-2 CASSSISGFYEQYF
TRBJ1-5 TRBV4-1 CASSWTGGNQPQHF
TRBJ1-2 TRBV19 CASSISGTRSDGYTF
TRBJ2-4 TRBV7-3 CASSLTPLAGGAKNIQYF
TRBJ1-5 TRBV6-2/TRBV6-3 CASSSSSGRNLQQPQHF
TRBJ1-2 TRBV20-1 CSAGAVYGYTF
TRBJ2-3 TRBV2 CAGATSGSSTDTQYF
TRBJ2-1 TRBV4-1 CASSQGRNEQFF
TRBJ1-2 TRBV5-1 CASSSRGRDLGYTF
TRBJ2-5 TRBV20-1 CSASPLAGLEETQYF
TRBJ1-1 TRBV10-3 CAISQDREGASEAFF
TRBJ2-5 TRBV20-1 CSARGLGETQYF
TRBJ1-5 TRBV6-1 CASRERTGGVEPQHF
TRBJ2-5 TRBV3-1 CASSQAGIQETQYF
TRBJ2-6 TRBV5-1 CASSLGQLSGANVLTF
TRBJ2-5 TRBV4-2 CASSPRLAGSETQYF
TRBJ2-7 TRBV4-1 CASSPDRVGTYEQYF
TRBJ2-7 TRBV29-1 CSARDNTYEQYF
TRBJ1-4 TRBV7-8 CASSSTRRDLRFATNEKLFF
TRBJ1-5 TRBV5-6 CASSLDGPNQPQHF